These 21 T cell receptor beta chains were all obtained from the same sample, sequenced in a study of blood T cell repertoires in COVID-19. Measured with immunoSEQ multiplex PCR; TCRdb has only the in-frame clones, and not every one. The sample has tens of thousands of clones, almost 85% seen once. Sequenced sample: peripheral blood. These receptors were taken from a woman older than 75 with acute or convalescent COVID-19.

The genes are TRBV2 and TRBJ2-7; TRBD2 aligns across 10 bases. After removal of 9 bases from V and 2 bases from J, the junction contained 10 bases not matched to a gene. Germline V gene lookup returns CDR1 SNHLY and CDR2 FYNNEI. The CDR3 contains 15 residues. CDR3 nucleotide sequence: TGTGCCAGTAGGTTTTTAGCGGGAGGCACCTACGAGCAGTACTTC. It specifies CASRFLAGGTYEQYF.

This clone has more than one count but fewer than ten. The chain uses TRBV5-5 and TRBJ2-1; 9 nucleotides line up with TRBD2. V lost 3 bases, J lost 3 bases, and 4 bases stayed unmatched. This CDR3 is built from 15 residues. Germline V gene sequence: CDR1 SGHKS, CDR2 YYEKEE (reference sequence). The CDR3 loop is CASSSAGGGYNEQFF. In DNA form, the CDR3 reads TGTGCCAGCAGCTCGGCGGGAGGGGGCTACAATGAGCAGTTCTTC.

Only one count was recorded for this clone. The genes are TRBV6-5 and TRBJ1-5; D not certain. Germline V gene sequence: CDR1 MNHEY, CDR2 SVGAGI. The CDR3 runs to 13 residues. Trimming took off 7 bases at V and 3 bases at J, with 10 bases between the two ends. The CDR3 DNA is TGTGCCAGCACCGTTTTAAACAATCAGCCCCAGCATTTT. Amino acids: CASTVLNNQPQHF.

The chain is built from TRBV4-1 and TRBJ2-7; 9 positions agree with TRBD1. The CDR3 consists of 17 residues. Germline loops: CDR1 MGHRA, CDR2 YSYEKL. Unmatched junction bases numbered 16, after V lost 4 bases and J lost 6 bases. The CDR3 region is CASSLHAGPGQGSEQYF. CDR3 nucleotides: TGCGCCAGCAGCCTCCATGCCGGACCGGGACAGGGATCCGAGCAGTACTTC.

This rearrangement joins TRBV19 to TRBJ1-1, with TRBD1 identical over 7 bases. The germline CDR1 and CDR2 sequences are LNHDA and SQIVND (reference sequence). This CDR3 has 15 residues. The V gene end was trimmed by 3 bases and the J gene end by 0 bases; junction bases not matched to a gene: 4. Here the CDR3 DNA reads TGTGCCAGTAGTATCGGGACAGTCATGAACACTGAAGCTTTCTTT. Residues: CASSIGTVMNTEAFF.

The CDR3 region is CASSPSGTEAFF. The CDR3 DNA reads TGTGCCAGCAGCCCCTCGGGAACTGAAGCTTTCTTT. V usage is TRBV7-9 and J usage is TRBJ1-1; D is unclear. The V end lost 5 bases, the J end lost 5 bases, and 9 bases lay between the germline ends. In germline, CDR1 is SEHNR, CDR2 FQNEAQ (reference sequence). CDR3 size: 12 residues.

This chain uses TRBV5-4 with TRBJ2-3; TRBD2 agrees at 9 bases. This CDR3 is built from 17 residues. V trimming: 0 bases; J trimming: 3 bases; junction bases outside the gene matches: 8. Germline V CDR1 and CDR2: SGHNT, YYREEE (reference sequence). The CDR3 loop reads CASSLVGREGKTDTQYF. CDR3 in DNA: TGTGCCAGCAGCTTGGTTGGGCGGGAGGGGAAAACAGATACGCAGTATTTT.

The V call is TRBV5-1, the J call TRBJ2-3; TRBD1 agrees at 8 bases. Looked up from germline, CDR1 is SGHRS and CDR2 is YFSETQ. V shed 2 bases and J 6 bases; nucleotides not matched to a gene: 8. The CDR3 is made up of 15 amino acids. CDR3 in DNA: TGCGCCAGCAGCTTCGGACAGGGCCAAGGGGATACGCAGTATTTT. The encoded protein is CASSFGQGQGDTQYF.

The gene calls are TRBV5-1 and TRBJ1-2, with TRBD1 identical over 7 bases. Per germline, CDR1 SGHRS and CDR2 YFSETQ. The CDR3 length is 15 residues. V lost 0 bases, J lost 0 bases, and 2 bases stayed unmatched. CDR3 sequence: CASSLGDRANYGYTF. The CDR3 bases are TGCGCCAGCAGCTTGGGGGACAGAGCTAACTATGGCTACACCTTC.

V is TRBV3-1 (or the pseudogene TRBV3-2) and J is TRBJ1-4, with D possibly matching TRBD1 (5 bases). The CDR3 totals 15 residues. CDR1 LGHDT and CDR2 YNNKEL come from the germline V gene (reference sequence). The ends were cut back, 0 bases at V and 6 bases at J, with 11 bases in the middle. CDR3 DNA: TGTGCCAGCAGCCAAGACCTTGGCAGGGATGAAAAACTGTTTTTT. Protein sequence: CASSQDLGRDEKLFF.

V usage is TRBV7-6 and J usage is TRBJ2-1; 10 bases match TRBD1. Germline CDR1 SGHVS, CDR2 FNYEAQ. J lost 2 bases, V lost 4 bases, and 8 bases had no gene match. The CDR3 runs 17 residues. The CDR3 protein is CASSYQTGGLTYNEQFF. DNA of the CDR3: TGTGCCAGCAGCTACCAGACAGGGGGCCTGACCTACAATGAGCAGTTCTTC.

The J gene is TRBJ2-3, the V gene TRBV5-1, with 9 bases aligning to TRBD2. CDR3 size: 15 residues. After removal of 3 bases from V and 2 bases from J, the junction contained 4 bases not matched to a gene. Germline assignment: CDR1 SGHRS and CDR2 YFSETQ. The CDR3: CASSSIAGATDTQYF. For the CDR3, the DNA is TGCGCCAGCAGCTCCATAGCGGGGGCCACAGATACGCAGTATTTT.

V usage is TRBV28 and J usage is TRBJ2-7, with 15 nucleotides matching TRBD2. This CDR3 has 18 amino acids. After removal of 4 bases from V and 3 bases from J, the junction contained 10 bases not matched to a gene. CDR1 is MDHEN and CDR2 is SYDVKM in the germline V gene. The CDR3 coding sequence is TGTGCCAGCAGTTCTTCCCCGGGACTAGCGGGGGGTCTCTACGAGCAGTACTTC. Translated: CASSSSPGLAGGLYEQYF.

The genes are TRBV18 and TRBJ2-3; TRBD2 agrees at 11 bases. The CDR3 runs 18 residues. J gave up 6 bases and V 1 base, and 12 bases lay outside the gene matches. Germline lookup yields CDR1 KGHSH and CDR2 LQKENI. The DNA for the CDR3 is TGTGCCAGCTCACCACTGAAACAACTAGCGGGAGTAGGGGATACGCAGTATTTT. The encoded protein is CASSPLKQLAGVGDTQYF.

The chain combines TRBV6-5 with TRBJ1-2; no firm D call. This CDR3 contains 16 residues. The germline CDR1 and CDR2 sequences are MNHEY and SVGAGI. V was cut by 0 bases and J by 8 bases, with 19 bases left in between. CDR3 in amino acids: CASSYSISWRREGYTF. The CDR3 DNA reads TGTGCCAGCAGTTACTCGATATCTTGGCGGCGAGAGGGCTACACCTTC.

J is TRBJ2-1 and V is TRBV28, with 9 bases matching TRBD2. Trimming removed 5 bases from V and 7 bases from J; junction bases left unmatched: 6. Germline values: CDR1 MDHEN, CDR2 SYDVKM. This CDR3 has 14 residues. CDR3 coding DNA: TGTGCCAGCAGTGGCGCGGGGGGGTTGAATGAGCAGTTCTTC. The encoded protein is CASSGAGGLNEQFF.

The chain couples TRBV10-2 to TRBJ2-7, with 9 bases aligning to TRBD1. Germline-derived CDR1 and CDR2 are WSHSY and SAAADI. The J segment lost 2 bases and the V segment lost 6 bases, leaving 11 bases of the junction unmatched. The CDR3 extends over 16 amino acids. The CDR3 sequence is CASRKEGQGFTYEQYF. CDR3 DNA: TGCGCCAGCAGGAAAGAGGGACAGGGTTTCACCTACGAGCAGTACTTC.

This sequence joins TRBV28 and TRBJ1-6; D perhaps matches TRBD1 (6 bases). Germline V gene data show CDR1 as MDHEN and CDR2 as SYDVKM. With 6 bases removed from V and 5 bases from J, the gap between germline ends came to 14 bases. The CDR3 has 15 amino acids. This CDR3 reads CASSPPPGDNSPLHF. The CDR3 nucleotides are TGTGCCAGCAGCCCACCCCCAGGGGATAATTCACCCCTCCACTTT.

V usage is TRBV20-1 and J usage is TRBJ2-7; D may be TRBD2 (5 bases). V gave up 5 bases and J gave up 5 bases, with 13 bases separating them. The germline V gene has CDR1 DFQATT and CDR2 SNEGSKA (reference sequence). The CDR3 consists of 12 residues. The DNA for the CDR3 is TGCAGTGCTGGTGGTCCGGGGAACGAGCAGTACTTC. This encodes CSAGGPGNEQYF.

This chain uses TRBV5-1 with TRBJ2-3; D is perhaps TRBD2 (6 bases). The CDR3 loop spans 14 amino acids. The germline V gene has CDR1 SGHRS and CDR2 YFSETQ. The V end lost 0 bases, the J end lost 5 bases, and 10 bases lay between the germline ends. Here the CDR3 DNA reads TGCGCCAGCAGCTTGGTGGGGGAGGTAGATACGCAGTATTTT. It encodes CASSLVGEVDTQYF.

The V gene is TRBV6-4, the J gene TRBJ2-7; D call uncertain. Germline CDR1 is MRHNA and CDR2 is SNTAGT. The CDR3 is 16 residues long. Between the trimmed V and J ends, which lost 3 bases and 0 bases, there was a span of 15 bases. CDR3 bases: TGTGCCAGCAGTGAAAGCAGGCCCTATTTCTCCTACGAGCAGTACTTC. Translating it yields CASSESRPYFSYEQYF.